This T cell receptor beta chain was observed in a study of blood T cells in healthy people across ages. Next came a second PCR, run for roughly 6 to 11 cycles, which used a sample-barcoded 5' primer along with a J-beta primer mix. Every cDNA molecule carried a tag from a template-switch adaptor bearing 12 random nucleotides. At least 3 million CDR3-containing paired-end reads were obtained per sample. From the 5' RACE reads, TCRdb called clonotypes with MiXCR, one entry per CDR3 protein. The sample includes about 570,000 distinct CDR3 sequences, approximately 25% of them seen just once. Per germline, CDR1 DFQATT and CDR2 SNEGSKA (reference sequence). Trimming took 1 base from V and 5 from J, leaving 15 bases between them. The CDR3 is 14 residues long.

Material for sequencing was blood. The clonotype was recovered from a woman aged 70-85 years in good health. The V and J genes are TRBV20-1 and TRBJ2-7, with a tentative D call TRBD2 (5 bases). As DNA, the CDR3 is TGCAGTGCTAGAGTGCCCTACCTCGGGGACGAGCAGTACTTC. Translation: CSARVPYLGDEQYF.